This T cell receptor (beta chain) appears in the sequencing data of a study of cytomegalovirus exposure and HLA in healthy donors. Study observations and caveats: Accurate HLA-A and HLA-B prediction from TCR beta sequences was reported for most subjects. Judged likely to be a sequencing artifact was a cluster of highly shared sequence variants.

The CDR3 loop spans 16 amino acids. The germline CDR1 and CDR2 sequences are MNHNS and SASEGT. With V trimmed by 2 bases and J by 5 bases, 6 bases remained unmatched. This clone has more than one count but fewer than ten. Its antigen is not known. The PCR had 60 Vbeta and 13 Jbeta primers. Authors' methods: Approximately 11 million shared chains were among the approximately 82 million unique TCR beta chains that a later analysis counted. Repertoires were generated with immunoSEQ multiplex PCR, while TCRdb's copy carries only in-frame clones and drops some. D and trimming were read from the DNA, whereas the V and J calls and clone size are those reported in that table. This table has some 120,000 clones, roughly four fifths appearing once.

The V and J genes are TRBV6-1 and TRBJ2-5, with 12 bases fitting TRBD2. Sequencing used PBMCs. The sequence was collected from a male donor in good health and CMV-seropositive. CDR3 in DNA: TGTGCCAGCAGTGAATTTCTAGCGGGAGGGGCGGAGACCCAGTACTTC. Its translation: CASSEFLAGGAETQYF.